The 28 T cell receptor beta chains listed next were all sequenced from one sample in a study of blood T cell repertoires in COVID-19 (dated by TCRdb to between 2020 and 2021). The library was made by the immunoSEQ multiplex PCR assay. Imported from immuneACCESS, the table was reduced by TCRdb to in-frame sequences with V and J called. These copies leave out some clones; in studies compared against another copy, an unresolved V gene accounts for under half, and the cause of the remainder is not known. In this sample the table shows roughly 73,000 clones, under 85% of which occur a single time. The ten largest make up under 25% of the sample. Material: peripheral blood. The receptors originated from a man between 65 and 79 years old with acute or convalescent COVID-19.

The chain couples TRBV7-6 to TRBJ2-5, with D perhaps TRBD2 (6 bases). CDR3 length: 14 amino acids. Germline CDR1 reads SGHVS; CDR2 reads FNYEAQ. The V and J ends lost 1 base and 1 base respectively, with 7 bases between them. The CDR3 nucleotides read TGTGCCAGCAGCTTAGTGACTAGCCAAGAGACCCAGTACTTC. Its translation: CASSLVTSQETQYF.

This clone was found a few times. The chain joins TRBV5-1 to TRBJ2-1, with TRBD2 matching over 10 bases. CDR1 is SGHRS, CDR2 YFSETQ, per germline. V lost 1 base and J lost 0; bases outside the gene matches: 4. CDR3 length equals 17 residues. CDR3 protein: CASSLTWTSGSYNEQFF. CDR3 nucleotides: TGCGCCAGCAGCTTGACCTGGACTAGCGGCTCCTACAATGAGCAGTTCTTC.

V is TRBV19 and J is TRBJ1-1; 7 nucleotides line up with TRBD1. This CDR3 is 17 amino acids long. Germline loops: CDR1 LNHDA, CDR2 SQIVND (reference sequence). The V and J ends lost 3 bases and 0 bases, in that order; junction bases with no gene match: 10. CDR3 sequence reads: CASSIPQQGWMNTEAFF. In DNA form, the CDR3 reads TGTGCCAGTAGTATTCCCCAACAGGGGTGGATGAACACTGAAGCTTTCTTT.

This clone was observed once. This likely reflects a read error, since a far larger clone is one base away. The genes are TRBV29-1 and TRBJ2-5; 7 positions agree with TRBD2. CDR3 length: 14 residues. V trimming: 1 base; J trimming: 6 bases; junction bases outside the gene matches: 8. Germline CDR1 and CDR2: SQVTM and ANQGSEA. CDR3 sequence reads: CSVEVAGSGKTQYF. The CDR3, as DNA: TGCAGCGTTGAAGTTGCCGGGAGCGGGAAGACCCAGTACTTC.

The V and J genes are TRBV5-1 and TRBJ1-1, with D possibly matching TRBD1 (6 bases). V was cut by 4 bases and J by 1 base, with 8 bases left in between. Germline CDR1 is SGHRS and CDR2 is YFSETQ. The CDR3 spans 13 residues. The CDR3, as DNA: TGCGCCAGCAGCCAACAGGGGAACACTGAAGCTTTCTTT. As protein: CASSQQGNTEAFF.

A few counts support this clone. The J gene is TRBJ1-2, the V gene TRBV6-2 or TRBV6-3; D may be TRBD1 (6 bases). The CDR3 is 13 residues long. CDR1 and CDR2 (germline): MNHEY, SVGEGT. Trimming took off 5 bases at V and 2 bases at J, with 9 bases between the two ends. This chain's CDR3 is CASSTTGNYGYTF. The CDR3 coding sequence is TGTGCCAGCAGTACGACAGGAAACTATGGCTACACCTTC.

The V call is TRBV7-9, the J call TRBJ1-2; TRBD1 might be the D (6 bases). The CDR3 sequence is 15 residues long. Germline loops: CDR1 SEHNR, CDR2 FQNEAQ (reference sequence). The V and J ends lost 5 bases and 4 bases respectively, with 17 bases between them. The CDR3 region is CASSPGQGPSYGYTF. The CDR3 DNA follows: TGTGCCAGCAGCCCAGGGCAGGGGCCGAGCTATGGCTACACCTTC.

The CDR3 reads CASSPGTGGIDEQFF. DNA for the CDR3: TGCGCCAGCAGCCCCGGGACAGGGGGTATAGATGAGCAGTTCTTC. The chain is built from TRBV5-1 and TRBJ2-1; 11 bases are shared with TRBD1. Germline lookup yields CDR1 SGHRS and CDR2 YFSETQ. The CDR3 is 15 residues long. V lost 4 bases and J lost 8; bases outside the gene matches: 8.

The CDR3 DNA is TGTGCCAGTAGTATAGAATACGGGGGAGTTGGCAATCAGCCCCAGCATTTT. This codes for CASSIEYGGVGNQPQHF. The chain joins TRBV19 to TRBJ1-5, with D perhaps matching TRBD1 (5 bases). Germline values: CDR1 LNHDA, CDR2 SQIVND (reference sequence). This CDR3 contains 17 residues. V was shortened by 0 bases and J by 2 bases, with 14 bases between the two germline ends. The entire variable domain, with the rest obtained from reference TRBV19 and TRBJ1-5, is as follows: DGGITQSPKYLFRKEGQNVTLSCEQNLNHDAMYWYRQDPGQGLRLIYYSQIVNDFQKGDIAEGYSVSREKKESFPLTVTSAQKNPTAFYLCASSIEYGGVGNQPQHFGDGTRLSIL.

The chain has TRBV28 and TRBJ1-6, with D hard to call. Germline CDR1 and CDR2: MDHEN and SYDVKM. V shed 1 base and J shed 5 bases, with 9 bases lying between them. The CDR3 loop spans 15 amino acids. The CDR3 sequence is CASSLYGGDNSPLHF. The DNA for the CDR3 is TGTGCCAGCAGTTTATACGGCGGCGATAATTCACCCCTCCACTTT.

V and J are TRBV10-1 and TRBJ1-1, with 9 positions matching TRBD1. The CDR3 totals 14 residues. V was clipped by 6 bases and J by 1 base; unmatched bases: 3. The germline V gene has CDR1 WNHNN and CDR2 SYGVQD (reference sequence). CDR3 DNA sequence: TGCGCCAGCAGCCGGGACAGGGCGAACACTGAAGCTTTCTTT. Translating gives CASSRDRANTEAFF.

This rearrangement joins TRBV18 to TRBJ1-1; D not resolved. Trimming pared 3 bases from V and 4 bases from J, leaving 12 bases between. This CDR3 is 14 amino acids long. Germline CDR1 KGHSH, CDR2 LQKENI. The CDR3 DNA is TGTGCCAGCTCACCCAAGGAGGCGGGCACTGAAGCTTTCTTT. Translated, it gives CASSPKEAGTEAFF.

The genes are TRBV7-9 and TRBJ2-3, with TRBD2 matching 10 bases. The V gene's germline CDR1 is SEHNR and CDR2 FQNEAQ (reference sequence). With 5 bases clipped from V and 1 base from J, the junction kept 3 bases outside the gene matches. The CDR3 has 15 amino acids. This CDR3 is CASSPLAGGTDTQYF. In DNA form, the CDR3 reads TGTGCCAGCAGCCCGCTAGCGGGGGGCACAGATACGCAGTATTTT.

The chain employs TRBV4-3 and TRBJ2-2; D ambiguous. The V gene lost 3 bases and the J gene lost 6 bases, with 8 bases spanning the gap. Germline V CDR1 and CDR2: LGHNA, YSLEER. The CDR3 spans 13 residues. CDR3 DNA: TGCGCCAGCAGCCAGGAGCTTGCCGGGGAGCTGTTTTTT. It encodes CASSQELAGELFF.

The chain uses TRBV11-2 and TRBJ2-1; the D gene is possibly TRBD1 (7 bases). Per the germline V gene, CDR1 is SGHAT and CDR2 is FQNNGV. The germline V and J ends were trimmed by 1 base and 0 bases, with 10 bases remaining between them. The CDR3 length is 16 residues. CDR3 sequence reads: CASSLAGDSSYNEQFF. The CDR3 bases are TGTGCCAGCAGCTTAGCGGGGGACAGCTCCTACAATGAGCAGTTCTTC.

A remark on this clone: Different DNA sequences within this sample yield the same CDR3. This rearrangement joins TRBV29-1 to TRBJ1-1; D is uncertain. The CDR3 totals 11 residues. The V gene lost 5 bases and the J gene lost 0 bases, with 4 bases spanning the gap. Per germline, CDR1 SQVTM and CDR2 ANQGSEA. The DNA for the CDR3 is TGCAGCGTTCAGATGAACACTGAAGCTTTCTTT. Residues: CSVQMNTEAFF. The variable domain in full, completed from reference TRBV29-1 and TRBJ1-1, reads SAVISQKPSRDICQRGTSLTIQCQVDSQVTMMFWYRQQPGQSLTLIATANQGSEATYESGFVIDKFPISRPNLTFSTLTVSNMSPEDSSIYLCSVQMNTEAFFGQGTRLTVV.

The rearrangement joins TRBV5-1 to TRBJ1-1; 7 bases fit TRBD1. Germline V gene sequence: CDR1 SGHRS, CDR2 YFSETQ. V was pared by 4 bases and J by 0 bases, with 9 bases of the junction left unmatched. This CDR3 is built from 16 residues. CDR3 region: CASSPWGTVMNTEAFF. CDR3 nucleotide sequence: TGCGCCAGCAGCCCTTGGGGGACAGTCATGAACACTGAAGCTTTCTTT.

The chain uses TRBV9 and TRBJ2-1; perhaps TRBD1 as D (6 bases). The germline V and J ends were trimmed by 2 bases and 9 bases, with 9 bases remaining between them. This CDR3 comprises 12 residues. Germline CDR1 SGDLS, CDR2 YYNGEE. The CDR3 reads CASSVGAAEQFF. CDR3 DNA sequence: TGTGCCAGCAGCGTGGGGGCGGCTGAGCAGTTCTTC.

This rearrangement joins TRBV27 to TRBJ2-5; the D is unclear. CDR3 size: 13 residues. Germline V lookup: CDR1 MNHEY, CDR2 SMNVEV (reference sequence). V lost 8 bases and J 7 bases, leaving 17 bases between the germline ends. The CDR3: CASSSSPQATQYF. The CDR3 DNA reads TGTGCCAGCTCATCCAGTCCCCAGGCGACCCAGTACTTC.

The chain couples TRBV9 to TRBJ2-3, with TRBD1 as a possible D gene (5 bases). The CDR3 runs to 17 residues. Germline loops: CDR1 SGDLS, CDR2 YYNGEE. Trimming stripped 0 bases from V and 4 bases from J, with 18 bases between. CDR3 loop: CASSVEGVGFWADTQYF. CDR3 sequence (DNA): TGTGCCAGCAGCGTAGAAGGGGTAGGATTCTGGGCAGATACGCAGTATTTT.

The rearrangement links TRBV19 to TRBJ2-7; a possible D gene is TRBD1 (5 bases). CDR1 LNHDA and CDR2 SQIVND come from the germline V gene (reference sequence). Trimming removed 5 bases from V and 4 bases from J, with 9 bases in between. The CDR3 spans 12 residues. CDR3 bases: TGTGCCAGTAGTCTTCAGGGTTACGAGCAGTACTTC. Translated, it gives CASSLQGYEQYF.

The genes are TRBV6-6 and TRBJ1-1; D not certain. There are 12 residues in the CDR3. The germline gives CDR1 MNHNY, CDR2 SVGAGI (reference sequence). V was clipped by 7 bases and J by 4 bases, with 10 bases between them. CDR3 region: CASTQEGTEAFF. CDR3 coding DNA: TGTGCCAGCACCCAGGAGGGCACTGAAGCTTTCTTT.

The chain uses TRBV7-6 and TRBJ2-2, with a possible D match to TRBD1 (5 bases). CDR3 size: 15 residues. Germline assignment: CDR1 SGHVS and CDR2 FNYEAQ. Trimming removed 5 bases at V and 1 base at J, with 11 bases between. The CDR3 DNA follows: TGTGCCAGCAGCCTCGGGCAGGGGAACACCGGGGAGCTGTTTTTT. The encoded protein is CASSLGQGNTGELFF.

The chain is built from TRBV5-4 and TRBJ2-1, with D unclear. CDR1 and CDR2 from the germline V gene are SGHNT and YYREEE (reference sequence). This CDR3 spans 13 amino acids. Trimming removed 2 bases at V and 4 bases at J, with 7 bases between. The CDR3 sequence is CASSLGGYNEQFF. CDR3 DNA sequence: TGTGCCAGCAGCTTAGGCGGTTACAATGAGCAGTTCTTC. Using reference TRBV5-4 and TRBJ2-1 for the parts outside the CDR3, the full variable domain is ETGVTQSPTHLIKTRGQQVTLRCSSQSGHNTVSWYQQALGQGPQFIFQYYREEENGRGNFPPRFSGLQFPNYSSELNVNALELDDSALYLCASSLGGYNEQFFGPGTRLTVL.

V and J are TRBV3-1 (or the pseudogene TRBV3-2) and TRBJ2-2, with 7 nucleotides matching TRBD2. The germline CDR1 and CDR2 sequences are LGHDT and YNNKEL (reference sequence). The CDR3 has 16 residues. V shed 4 bases, J shed 0 bases, and the junction held 5 bases outside the gene matches. The CDR3 coding sequence is TGTGCCAGCAGCCCCTGGCTAGCGGCGAACACCGGGGAGCTGTTTTTT. Translated, it gives CASSPWLAANTGELFF.

This chain's CDR3 is CASSEGLAAYNEQFF. The DNA for the CDR3 is TGTGCCAGCAGCGAGGGACTAGCGGCCTACAATGAGCAGTTCTTC. The rearrangement uses TRBV7-2 and TRBJ2-1; 11 bases map to TRBD2. Trimming at V came to 5 bases and at J to 2 bases, leaving 2 bases not matched to a gene. CDR1 and CDR2 from the germline V gene are SGHTA and FQGNSA. The CDR3 totals 15 residues. The variable domain in full, with the rest retrieved from reference TRBV7-2 and TRBJ2-1, is GAGVSQSPSNKVTEKGKDVELRCDPISGHTALYWYRQSLGQGLEFLIYFQGNSAPDKSGLPSDRFSAERTGGSVSTLTIQRTQQEDSAVYLCASSEGLAAYNEQFFGPGTRLTVL.

This chain joins TRBV3-1 (or the pseudogene TRBV3-2) and TRBJ2-3, with 11 bases aligning to TRBD1. Germline V gene sequence: CDR1 LGHDT, CDR2 YNNKEL (reference sequence). J lost 2 bases, V lost 4 bases, and 5 bases had no gene match. The CDR3 runs to 16 residues. The CDR3 sequence: CASSRTGGVPTDTQYF. In DNA, the CDR3 is TGTGCCAGCAGCCGGACAGGGGGCGTCCCCACAGATACGCAGTATTTT.

The chain carries TRBV19 and TRBJ1-2; possible D gene TRBD1, 5 bases. V was shortened by 3 bases and J by 2 bases, with 10 bases between the two germline ends. Germline CDR1 and CDR2: LNHDA and SQIVND (reference sequence). This CDR3 is built from 14 residues. The CDR3 sequence: CASSIQTENYGYTF. The CDR3 bases are TGTGCCAGTAGTATCCAGACAGAGAACTATGGCTACACCTTC.